This TCR beta chain originates from a study of cytomegalovirus exposure and HLA in healthy donors. Overall study results and limits: Accurate predictions that matched the HLA-A and HLA-B alleles of most subjects were reportedly made from TCR beta sequences. In a later analysis, at a false discovery rate of 0.05, roughly 16,000 TCR beta sequences matched HLA alleles. Immune exposure information comprised only CMV serostatus.

V lost 4 bases and J lost 9; bases outside the gene matches: 3. This CDR3 contains 11 residues. The germline gives CDR1 DFQATT, CDR2 SNEGSKA (reference sequence). With respect to this clone: Antigen specificity is unknown.

The PCR was carried out with 60 Vbeta primers and 13 Jbeta primers. TCRdb's copy holds only in-frame clones and misses some; the assay was immunoSEQ multiplex PCR. The data show 150,000 to 200,000 clones, with roughly 85% seen just once and 9% to 10% held by the top ten. The chain is built from TRBV20-1 and TRBJ2-1; 7 nucleotides align to TRBD2. What was sequenced was PBMCs. This clonotype was obtained from a man younger than 30 in good health and CMV-seropositive. The DNA of the CDR3 is TGCAGTGCTATTACGGGGGGTGAGCAGTTCTTC. Translation gives CSAITGGEQFF.